This TCR beta chain stems from a study of blood T cell repertoires in COVID-19 (dated by TCRdb to about 2020). In the study overall: Samples from collaborators originated in the United States, Italy and Spain and spanned both the acute and convalescent phases of COVID-19. The material from the prospective study consisted of cDNA or gDNA derived from T cells, B-cell-depleted T cells, or PBMCs. The dataset comprised deeply sampled blood TCRbeta repertoires from subjects exposed to, actively infected with, or recovered from COVID-19. The repertoires were released in a freely available public database intended as a resource for research on the immune response to SARS-CoV-2. Samples came from the ongoing ImmuneRACE study (first 160 participants) plus 1,254 subjects from 6 global collaborators. The sample metadata nearly always contained a de-identified subject ID, COVID-19 status, age in years and sex. Where available, HLA class I and class II types were taken from metadata supplied by the sample provider and were not determined by assay-based typing. Findings and caveats that apply to the study as a whole: The amount of clinical and demographic metadata varied by source and participant and was provided uncurated.

Participants in the prospective study were enrolled through a virtual design, were aged about 18 to 89 years, and lived in about 25 United States geographic areas. To assign participants to cohorts, the prospective study relied on clinical history that participants themselves reported in a screening survey and a study questionnaire. ImmuneRACE Cohort 3 recovered participants were defined by two consecutive negative NP/OP PCR tests, healthcare professional clearance, or symptom resolution. Mobile phlebotomists in the prospective study collected whole blood, serum and a nasopharyngeal or oropharyngeal swab from every participant. Prospective study participants could optionally give additional blood draws and questionnaires over a roughly 2-month period. Before DNA extraction, prospective study blood samples were shipped either frozen or at room temperature. As to this clone: The antigen it binds to is not known. Base qualities are missing; no much larger clone stands one base away.

V is pruned by 4 bases and J by 3 bases, leaving 5 bases of the junction without a gene match. Taken from the germline V gene, the CDR1 and CDR2 loops are ENHRY and SYGVKD. The CDR3 spans 14 residues, from the cysteine through the phenylalanine. Only the CDR3 part of the read is kept: 42 bases, read in frame from the first base. TCRbeta CDR3 regions were amplified from genomic DNA using the immunoSEQ Assay, a bias-controlled multiplex PCR. Under the source paper's analysis protocol: The number of nucleated cells in each sample was estimated by amplification of reference gene primers within the assay. To quantify the absolute abundance of each unique TCRbeta CDR3 rearrangement, sequence reads were collapsed and filtered. For each sample, productive Simpson clonality was calculated as the square root of Simpson's diversity index over productive rearrangements. TCRdb holds this immuneACCESS table with in-frame rearrangements only. Some clones are missing; in checked studies, unresolved V genes explain under half, and the rest has no known cause. V, J and clone size were drawn from that table, and D and trimming were deduced from the DNA. The sample data list approximately 230,000 clones, and more than 75% of these were observed just once. The leading ten clones occupy around 15% of the sample.

The sequence was collected from a man aged 18 to 29 who had recovered from COVID-19. The rearrangement joined TRBV10-3 to TRBJ2-5, and TRBD1 matches 7 of the central bases. Sequenced material: PBMCs or T cells enriched from blood (not recorded which). The nucleotide sequence is given as TGTGCCATCAGTGCCGGACAGGAAGAAGAGACCCAGTACTTC. Its translation reads: CAISAGQEEETQYF.